This T cell receptor beta chain appears in the sequencing data of a study of tissue T cells after allogeneic stem cell transplantation. Study findings and constraints: Across patients, clones rarely overlapped, yet motif clusters were shared tissue-specifically.

With respect to this clone: Its specificity is not known.

Steroid-refractory graft-versus-host disease after allogeneic hematopoietic cell transplant qualified adults for prospective research-autopsy enrollment. Between the trimmed V and J ends, which lost 5 bases and 5 bases, there was a span of 15 bases. This CDR3 is 15 amino acids long. Germline V gives CDR1 LGHDT, CDR2 YNNKEL (reference sequence). Clones were read by immunoSEQ multiplex PCR, and TCRdb kept only the in-frame ones, dropping some. The table has a few thousand clones, around three quarters seen once; the top ten hold under 25%. The material sequenced was small intestine tissue, taken at autopsy. The receptor's source is a male patient aged 60 or older with steroid-refractory graft-versus-host disease after an allogeneic stem cell transplant. The graft donor may be the source of some T cells. The chain links TRBV3-1 (or the pseudogene TRBV3-2) to TRBJ2-2; no clear D. This chain's CDR3 is CASSDLSGLTGELFF. The CDR3 DNA is TGTGCCAGCAGCGACCTTTCAGGCTTGACCGGGGAGCTGTTTTTT.